Listed here are 22 T cell receptor beta chains from one sample, sequenced in a study of CD8 T cells in ankylosing spondylitis. From the 5' RACE reads, TCRdb called clonotypes with MiXCR, one entry per CDR3 protein. The sample shows a few hundred thousand distinct CDR3 sequences, around 20% of them seen only once. Sequencing was carried out using blood, either unsorted or a sorted T cell fraction (not recorded which). The receptors come from a female donor with ankylosing spondylitis or in good health (not recorded which).

This chain joins TRBV24-1 and TRBJ1-5; no definite D call. V dropped 2 bases and J dropped 9 bases, with 10 bases sitting between them. Germline-derived CDR1 and CDR2 are KGHDR and SFDVKD. This CDR3 has 13 amino acids. DNA of the CDR3: TGTGCCACCAGTGATTCCCCCGGTGGGCCCCAGCATTTT. Encoded protein: CATSDSPGGPQHF.

There are a few counts of this clonotype. The V call is TRBV4-2, the J call TRBJ2-1; 11 nucleotides align to TRBD2. J lost 0 bases, V lost 6 bases, and 4 bases had no gene match. Per germline, CDR1 LGHNA and CDR2 YNFKEQ. The CDR3 covers 16 residues. CDR3 coding DNA: TGTGCCAGCAGTCTAGCGGGAGGTCGCTCCTACAATGAGCAGTTCTTC. This encodes CASSLAGGRSYNEQFF.

This chain connects TRBV20-1 to TRBJ1-2; no definite D call. The CDR3 consists of 12 residues. V was trimmed by 3 bases and J by 7 bases, leaving 12 bases between them. From germline, CDR1 is DFQATT and CDR2 SNEGSKA (reference sequence). The CDR3 sequence is CSASSGNSGYTF. CDR3 sequence (DNA): TGCAGTGCTAGTTCTGGGAACAGTGGCTACACCTTC.

This clonotype was observed at least ten times. The chain employs TRBV20-1 and TRBJ1-6; D unresolved. This CDR3 region has 16 residues. Germline assignment: CDR1 DFQATT and CDR2 SNEGSKA (reference sequence). V was shortened by 5 bases and J by 7 bases, with 21 bases between the two germline ends. CDR3 nucleotide sequence: TGCAGTGCTCCCCCCGGGATCACACGATTAAATTCACCCCTCCACTTT. As protein: CSAPPGITRLNSPLHF.

This chain uses TRBV20-1 with TRBJ2-1; 7 bases are shared with TRBD2. In germline, CDR1 is DFQATT, CDR2 SNEGSKA (reference sequence). The CDR3 covers 13 residues. The V and J ends lost 2 bases and 4 bases, in that order; junction bases with no gene match: 2. CDR3 in amino acids: CSARLAEYNEQFF. CDR3 bases: TGCAGTGCTAGACTAGCGGAGTACAATGAGCAGTTCTTC.

This clonotype has only a few counts. The chain uses TRBV7-6 and TRBJ2-1, with a tentative D call TRBD2 (5 bases). This CDR3 contains 15 residues. Per the germline V gene, CDR1 is SGHVS and CDR2 is FNYEAQ. V shed 8 bases and J shed 10 bases, with 24 bases lying between them. The CDR3 is CASGVREILPREQFF. The CDR3 DNA follows: TGTGCCAGCGGGGTACGGGAAATACTACCTAGGGAGCAGTTCTTC.

The chain uses TRBV7-2 and TRBJ2-5; D gene unclear. The CDR3 extends over 14 amino acids. Germline V gene data show CDR1 as SGHTA and CDR2 as FQGNSA. V lost 3 bases and J lost 1, with 9 bases in between. The CDR3 sequence: CASSFSPSQETQYF. The DNA for the CDR3 is TGTGCCAGCAGCTTTTCCCCTTCCCAAGAGACCCAGTACTTC.

CDR3 nucleotide sequence: TGTGCCAGCGCATCCGGGACAGGGTATCTTTCTGAAAAACTGTTTTTT. As protein: CASASGTGYLSEKLFF. The rearrangement joins TRBV9 to TRBJ1-4; 9 bases fit TRBD1. The CDR3 extends over 16 amino acids. J was trimmed by 7 bases and V by 7 bases; bases with no gene match: 14. Germline CDR1 and CDR2: SGDLS and YYNGEE.

The rearrangement joins TRBV5-4 to TRBJ2-6; D gene unclear. Per the germline V gene, CDR1 is SGHNT and CDR2 is YYREEE (reference sequence). Trimming removed 0 bases at V and 0 bases at J, with 7 bases between. The CDR3 length is 16 residues. CDR3 DNA: TGTGCCAGCAGCTTGGGCGGAACCTCTGGGGCCAACGTCCTGACTTTC. This gives the protein CASSLGGTSGANVLTF.

The chain couples TRBV2 to TRBJ1-5; TRBD1 is a possible D gene (5 bases). Germline CDR1 and CDR2: SNHLY and FYNNEI. This CDR3 comprises 16 residues. V was cut by 6 bases and J by 1 base, with 16 bases left in between. The CDR3 sequence is CASSPRVGISNQPQHF. CDR3 DNA sequence: TGTGCCAGCAGCCCCAGGGTAGGAATCAGCAATCAGCCCCAGCATTTT. The entire variable domain, with the rest obtained from reference TRBV2 and TRBJ1-5, is as follows: EPEVTQTPSHQVTQMGQEVILRCVPISNHLYFYWYRQILGQKVEFLVSFYNNEISEKSEIFDDQFSVERPDGSNFTLKIRSTKLEDSAMYFCASSPRVGISNQPQHFGDGTRLSIL.

This clonotype has more than one count but fewer than ten. This CDR3 reads CASSLGRYRGDEQFF. The CDR3 nucleotides read TGTGCCAGCAGCTTGGGGCGATACCGCGGCGATGAGCAGTTCTTC. This chain uses TRBV5-6 with TRBJ2-1, with D unresolved. The CDR3 runs to 15 residues. Germline CDR1 and CDR2: SGHDT and YYEEEE. Trimming took off 0 bases at V and 8 bases at J, with 15 bases between the two ends.

This clonotype was counted a few times. One end of the junction varies from germline; a read error may be responsible. This chain links TRBV6-1 with TRBJ2-6, with 7 bases lining up with TRBD1. The CDR3 is 14 residues long. CDR1 and CDR2 (germline): MNHNS, SASEGT. The CDR3 DNA is TGTGCTAGCAGCCAGGGGGCTGGGGCCAACGTCCTGACTTTC. This encodes CASSQGAGANVLTF.

V is TRBV18 and J is TRBJ2-5; D ambiguous. CDR3 size: 15 residues. Per the germline V gene, CDR1 is KGHSH and CDR2 is LQKENI. V lost 2 bases and J 5 bases, leaving 15 bases between the germline ends. DNA of the CDR3: TGTGCCAGCTCACCAAGTGCAGACCGGGTCGAGACCCAGTACTTC. This codes for CASSPSADRVETQYF.

At least ten counts were recorded for this clonotype. The chain couples TRBV7-9 to TRBJ2-1, with TRBD2 as a possible D gene (6 bases). This CDR3 comprises 14 residues. Trimming stripped 7 bases from V and 9 bases from J, with 19 bases between. Germline-derived CDR1 and CDR2 are SEHNR and FQNEAQ (reference sequence). CDR3 DNA sequence: TGTGCCAGCACCGGGGGTCAGGGCCAGGTTGAGCAGTTCTTC. It encodes CASTGGQGQVEQFF.

This sequence joins TRBV28 and TRBJ2-1; TRBD1 matches at 9 bases. Trimming took 6 bases from V and 7 from J; bases not matched to a gene: 7. Germline V gene lookup returns CDR1 MDHEN and CDR2 SYDVKM. The CDR3 runs 14 residues. In DNA, the CDR3 is TGTGCCAGCAGACCAGGGACAGGGTTTAATGAGCAGTTCTTC. As protein: CASRPGTGFNEQFF.

This clonotype was counted between two and nine times. The chain uses TRBV7-8 and TRBJ1-5; D unresolved. The CDR3 totals 15 residues. In germline, CDR1 is SGHVS, CDR2 FQNEAQ. The V gene lost 1 base and the J gene lost 1 base, with 8 bases spanning the gap. CDR3 coding DNA: TGTGCCAGCAGCTTAGGGACGCCCAGCAATCAGCCCCAGCATTTT. Amino acids: CASSLGTPSNQPQHF.

The chain combines TRBV6-1 with TRBJ1-1; perhaps TRBD1 as D (5 bases). The germline V and J ends were trimmed by 1 base and 5 bases, with 11 bases remaining between them. Germline V gives CDR1 MNHNS, CDR2 SASEGT. CDR3 size: 14 residues. CDR3 coding DNA: TGTGCCAGCAGTGAAGGGGGCAGGTGGACTGAAGCTTTCTTT. Its protein is CASSEGGRWTEAFF.

The chain couples TRBV3-1 to TRBJ2-1, with unresolved D. CDR1 and CDR2 (germline): LGHDT, YNNKEL (reference sequence). With 3 bases removed from V and 8 bases from J, the gap between germline ends came to 8 bases. The CDR3 loop spans 12 amino acids. Here the CDR3 DNA reads TGTGCCAGCAGCCACGCCAGCGATGAGCAGTTCTTC. Translation gives CASSHASDEQFF.

The genes are TRBV18 and TRBJ1-3, with D possibly being TRBD1 (5 bases). Germline assignment: CDR1 KGHSH and CDR2 LQKENI. Deletions cut 3 bases from V and 1 base from J, with 16 bases between. This CDR3 comprises 17 residues. The CDR3: CASSPLGQGPSGNTIYF. CDR3 nucleotides: TGTGCCAGCTCACCTCTCGGCCAGGGCCCTTCTGGAAACACCATATATTTT.

This clonotype was picked up many times. CDR3 DNA: TGCAGTGCAACTACTGCAAGCTCCTACAATGAGCAGTTCTTC. Amino acids: CSATTASSYNEQFF. The rearrangement links TRBV20-1 to TRBJ2-1; D is ambiguous. Germline V lookup: CDR1 DFQATT, CDR2 SNEGSKA (reference sequence). The CDR3 spans 14 residues. Trimming shortened V by 6 bases and J by 0 bases, and 12 bases separated the two germline ends.

V is TRBV12-3 or TRBV12-4 and J is TRBJ2-5; D call uncertain. V was trimmed by 0 bases and J by 6 bases, leaving 11 bases between them. The CDR3 has 14 amino acids. DNA of the CDR3: TGTGCCAGCAGTTTAGCGCTCGTTTCCAAGACCCAGTACTTC. This gives the protein CASSLALVSKTQYF.

In this sample, this clonotype turned up a few times. One junction end does not reproduce the germline sequence, and a read error may be involved. CDR3 DNA sequence: TGTGCCAGCAGCAACCCACGACCTAGCGGGAGCCCACCACCCCTCTTC. Protein: CASSNPRPSGSPPPLF. The chain joins TRBV11-2 to TRBJ2-1, with 10 bases lining up with TRBD2. The length of the CDR3 is 16 residues. Looked up from germline, CDR1 is SGHAT and CDR2 is FQNNGV.